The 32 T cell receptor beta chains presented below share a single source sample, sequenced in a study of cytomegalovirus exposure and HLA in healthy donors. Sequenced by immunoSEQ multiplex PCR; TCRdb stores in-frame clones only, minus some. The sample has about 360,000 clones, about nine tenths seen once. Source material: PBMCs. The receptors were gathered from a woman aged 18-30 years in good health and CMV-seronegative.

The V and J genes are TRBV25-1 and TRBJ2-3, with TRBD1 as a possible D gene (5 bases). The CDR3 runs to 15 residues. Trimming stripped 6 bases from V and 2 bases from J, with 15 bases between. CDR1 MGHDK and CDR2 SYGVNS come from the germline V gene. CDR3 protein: CASRPLGQTTDTQYF. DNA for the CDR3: TGTGCCAGCAGACCTCTCGGACAAACCACAGATACGCAGTATTTT.

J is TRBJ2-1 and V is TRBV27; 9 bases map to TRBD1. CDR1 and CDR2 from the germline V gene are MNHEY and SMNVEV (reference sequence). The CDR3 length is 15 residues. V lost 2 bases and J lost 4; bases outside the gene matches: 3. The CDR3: CASSLGGTGYNEQFF. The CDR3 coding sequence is TGTGCCAGCAGTTTAGGGGGGACAGGGTACAATGAGCAGTTCTTC.

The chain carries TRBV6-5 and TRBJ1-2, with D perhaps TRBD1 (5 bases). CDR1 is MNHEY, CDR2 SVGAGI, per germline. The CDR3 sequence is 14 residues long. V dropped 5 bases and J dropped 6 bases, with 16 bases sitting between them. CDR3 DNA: TGTGCCAGCAGTCCACGAGGAGGGACCGATGGCTACACCTTC. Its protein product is CASSPRGGTDGYTF.

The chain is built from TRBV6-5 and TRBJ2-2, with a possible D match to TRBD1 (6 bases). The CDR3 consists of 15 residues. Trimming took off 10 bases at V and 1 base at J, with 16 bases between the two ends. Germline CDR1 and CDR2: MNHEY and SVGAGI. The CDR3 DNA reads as TGTGCCACCGCCCGCCGCAGGGGGAACACCGGGGAGCTGTTTTTT. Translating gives CATARRRGNTGELFF.

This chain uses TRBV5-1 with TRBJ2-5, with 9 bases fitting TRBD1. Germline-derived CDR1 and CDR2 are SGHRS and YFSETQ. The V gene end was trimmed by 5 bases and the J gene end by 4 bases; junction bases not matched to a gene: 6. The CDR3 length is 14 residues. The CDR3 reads CASRPDRGRETQYF. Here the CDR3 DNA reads TGCGCCAGCAGACCCGACAGGGGGAGAGAGACCCAGTACTTC.

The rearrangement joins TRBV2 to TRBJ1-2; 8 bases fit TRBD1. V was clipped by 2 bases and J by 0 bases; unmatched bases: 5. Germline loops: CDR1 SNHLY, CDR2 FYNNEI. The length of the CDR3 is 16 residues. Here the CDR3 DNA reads TGTGCCAGCAGTGAATGGACAGGGCCAACTAACTATGGCTACACCTTC. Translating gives CASSEWTGPTNYGYTF.

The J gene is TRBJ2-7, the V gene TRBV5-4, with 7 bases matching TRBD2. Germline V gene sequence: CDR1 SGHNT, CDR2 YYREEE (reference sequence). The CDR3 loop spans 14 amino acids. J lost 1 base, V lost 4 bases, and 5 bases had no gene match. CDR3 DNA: TGTGCCAGCAGCCGTAGCGGGCTGTCCTACGAGCAGTACTTC. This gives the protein CASSRSGLSYEQYF.

CDR3 DNA sequence: TGTGCCACGGGGACAGACTCCTACAATGAGCAGTTCTTC. Translating gives CATGTDSYNEQFF. V is TRBV10-3 and J is TRBJ2-1; 7 bases line up with TRBD1. This CDR3 spans 13 amino acids. V shed 10 bases and J 0 bases; nucleotides not matched to a gene: 3. The germline CDR1 and CDR2 sequences are ENHRY and SYGVKD.

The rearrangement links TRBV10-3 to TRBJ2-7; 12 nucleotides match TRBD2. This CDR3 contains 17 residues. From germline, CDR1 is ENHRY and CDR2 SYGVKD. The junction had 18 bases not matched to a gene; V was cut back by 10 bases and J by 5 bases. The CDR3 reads CATGKEGPSGRAHEQYF. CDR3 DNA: TGTGCCACCGGGAAAGAGGGACCTAGCGGGAGGGCCCACGAGCAGTACTTC.

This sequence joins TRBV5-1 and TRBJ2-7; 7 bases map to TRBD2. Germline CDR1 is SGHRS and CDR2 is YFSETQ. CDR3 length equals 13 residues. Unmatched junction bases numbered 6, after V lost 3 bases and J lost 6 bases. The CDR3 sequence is CASSSGLLLEQYF. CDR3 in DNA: TGCGCCAGCAGCTCGGGACTACTCCTCGAGCAGTACTTC. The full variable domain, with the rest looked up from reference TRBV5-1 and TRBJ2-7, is KAGVTQTPRYLIKTRGQQVTLSCSPISGHRSVSWYQQTPGQGLQFLFEYFSETQRNKGNFPGRFSGRQFSNSRSEMNVSTLELGDSALYLCASSSGLLLEQYFGPGTRLTVT.

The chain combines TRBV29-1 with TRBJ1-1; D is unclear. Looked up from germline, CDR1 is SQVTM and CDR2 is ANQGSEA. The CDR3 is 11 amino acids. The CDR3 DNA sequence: TGCACCGGGGAGAGGGACACTGAAGCTTTCTTT. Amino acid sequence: CTGERDTEAFF.

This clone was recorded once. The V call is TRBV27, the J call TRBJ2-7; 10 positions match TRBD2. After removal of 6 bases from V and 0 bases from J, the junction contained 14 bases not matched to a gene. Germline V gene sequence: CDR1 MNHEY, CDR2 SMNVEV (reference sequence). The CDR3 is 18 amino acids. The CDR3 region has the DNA TGTGCCAGCAGCCCAAGTACTAGCGGGACATTCCTCTCCTACGAGCAGTACTTC. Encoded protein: CASSPSTSGTFLSYEQYF.

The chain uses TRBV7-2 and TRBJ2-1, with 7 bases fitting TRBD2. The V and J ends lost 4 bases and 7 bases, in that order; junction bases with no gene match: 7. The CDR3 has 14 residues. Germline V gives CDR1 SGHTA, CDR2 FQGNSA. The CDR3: CASSSRLAPNEQFF. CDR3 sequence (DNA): TGTGCCAGCAGCTCCCGACTAGCTCCGAATGAGCAGTTCTTC.

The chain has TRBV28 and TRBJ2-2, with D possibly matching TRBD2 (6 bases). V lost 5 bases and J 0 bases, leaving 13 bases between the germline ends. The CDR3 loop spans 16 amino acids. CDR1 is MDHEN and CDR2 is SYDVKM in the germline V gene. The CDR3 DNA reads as TGTGCCAGCAGTCACACGGGGGAGACGAACACCGGGGAGCTGTTTTTT. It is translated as CASSHTGETNTGELFF.

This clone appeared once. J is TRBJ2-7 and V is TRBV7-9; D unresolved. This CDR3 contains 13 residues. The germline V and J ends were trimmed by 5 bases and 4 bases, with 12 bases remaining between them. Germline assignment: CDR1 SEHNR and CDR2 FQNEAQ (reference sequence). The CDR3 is CASSPPEMYEQYF. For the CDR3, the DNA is TGTGCCAGCAGCCCTCCTGAGATGTACGAGCAGTACTTC.

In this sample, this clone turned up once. Here the CDR3 DNA reads TGCGCCAGCAGCTTGCTCGGGATGAATTCACCCCTCCACTTT. Its translation: CASSLLGMNSPLHF. The rearrangement links TRBV5-1 to TRBJ1-6, with no clear D. In germline, CDR1 is SGHRS, CDR2 YFSETQ. V was trimmed by 1 base and J by 7 bases, leaving 9 bases between them. The CDR3 has 14 residues.

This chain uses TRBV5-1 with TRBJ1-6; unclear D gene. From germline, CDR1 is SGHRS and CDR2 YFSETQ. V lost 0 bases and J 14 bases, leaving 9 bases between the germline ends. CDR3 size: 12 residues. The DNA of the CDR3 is TGCGCCAGCAGCTTGGACATGTCCACCCTCCACTTT. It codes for CASSLDMSTLHF.

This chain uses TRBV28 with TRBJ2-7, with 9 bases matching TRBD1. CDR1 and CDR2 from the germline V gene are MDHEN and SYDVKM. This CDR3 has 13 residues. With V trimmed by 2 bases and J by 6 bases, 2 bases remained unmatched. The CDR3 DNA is TGTGCCAGCAGTTTAGGGACAGGGATCGAGCAGTACTTC. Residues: CASSLGTGIEQYF.

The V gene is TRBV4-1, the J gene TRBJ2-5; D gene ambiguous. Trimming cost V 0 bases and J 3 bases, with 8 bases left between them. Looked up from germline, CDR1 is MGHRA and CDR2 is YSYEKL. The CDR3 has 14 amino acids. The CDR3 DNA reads TGCGCCAGCAGCCAAGAAATGAGAGAAGAGACCCAGTACTTC. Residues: CASSQEMREETQYF.

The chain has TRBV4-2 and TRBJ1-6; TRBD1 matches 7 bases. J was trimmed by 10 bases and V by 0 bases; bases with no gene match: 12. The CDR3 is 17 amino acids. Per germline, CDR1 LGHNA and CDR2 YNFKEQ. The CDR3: CASSQEGSGGGVSPLHF. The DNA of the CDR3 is TGTGCCAGCAGCCAAGAGGGATCGGGAGGGGGCGTATCACCCCTCCACTTT.

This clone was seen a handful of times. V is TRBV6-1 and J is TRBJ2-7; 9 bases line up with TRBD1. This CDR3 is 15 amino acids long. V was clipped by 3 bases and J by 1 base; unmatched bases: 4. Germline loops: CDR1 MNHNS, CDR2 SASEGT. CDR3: CASSEVGTGSYEQYF. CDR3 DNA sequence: TGTGCCAGCAGTGAGGTCGGGACAGGGTCCTACGAGCAGTACTTC.

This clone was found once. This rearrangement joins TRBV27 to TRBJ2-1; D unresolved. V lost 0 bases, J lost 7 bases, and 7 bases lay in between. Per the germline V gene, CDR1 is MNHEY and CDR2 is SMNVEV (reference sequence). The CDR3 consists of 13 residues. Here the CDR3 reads CASSLSSRNEQFF. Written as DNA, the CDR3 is TGTGCCAGCAGTTTATCTTCGAGGAATGAGCAGTTCTTC.

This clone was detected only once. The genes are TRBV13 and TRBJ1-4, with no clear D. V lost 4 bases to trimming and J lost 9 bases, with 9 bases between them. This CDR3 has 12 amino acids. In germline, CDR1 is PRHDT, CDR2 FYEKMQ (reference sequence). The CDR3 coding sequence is TGTGCCAGCAGCTCATCCGGTCAAAAACTGTTTTTT. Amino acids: CASSSSGQKLFF.

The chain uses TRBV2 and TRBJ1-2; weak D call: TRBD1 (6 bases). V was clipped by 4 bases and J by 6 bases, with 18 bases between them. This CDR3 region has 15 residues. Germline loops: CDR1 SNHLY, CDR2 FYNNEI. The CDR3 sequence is CASSVKGRGFDGYTF. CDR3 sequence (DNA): TGTGCCAGCAGTGTTAAGGGCAGGGGTTTTGATGGCTACACCTTC. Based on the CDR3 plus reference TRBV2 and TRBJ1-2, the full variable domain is EPEVTQTPSHQVTQMGQEVILRCVPISNHLYFYWYRQILGQKVEFLVSFYNNEISEKSEIFDDQFSVERPDGSNFTLKIRSTKLEDSAMYFCASSVKGRGFDGYTFGSGTRLTVV.

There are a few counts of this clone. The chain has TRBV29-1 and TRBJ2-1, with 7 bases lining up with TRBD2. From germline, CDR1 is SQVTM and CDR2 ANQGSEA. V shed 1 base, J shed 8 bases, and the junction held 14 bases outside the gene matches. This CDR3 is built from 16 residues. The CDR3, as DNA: TGCAGCGTTGAAGGGATTATGGCGGGAGCCCTGGATGAGCAGTTCTTC. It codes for CSVEGIMAGALDEQFF.

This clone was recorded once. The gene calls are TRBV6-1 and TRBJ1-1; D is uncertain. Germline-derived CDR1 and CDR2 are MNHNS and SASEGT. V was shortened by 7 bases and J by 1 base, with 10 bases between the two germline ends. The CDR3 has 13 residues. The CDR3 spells CASILSKNTEAFF. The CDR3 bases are TGTGCCAGCATTCTTAGTAAGAACACTGAAGCTTTCTTT.

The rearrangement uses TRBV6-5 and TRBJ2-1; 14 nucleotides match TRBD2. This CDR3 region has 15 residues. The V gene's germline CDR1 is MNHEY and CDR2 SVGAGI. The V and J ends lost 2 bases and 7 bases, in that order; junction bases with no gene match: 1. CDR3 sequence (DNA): TGTGCCAGCAGTTACGGACTAGCGGGGGGTAATGAGCAGTTCTTC. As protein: CASSYGLAGGNEQFF.

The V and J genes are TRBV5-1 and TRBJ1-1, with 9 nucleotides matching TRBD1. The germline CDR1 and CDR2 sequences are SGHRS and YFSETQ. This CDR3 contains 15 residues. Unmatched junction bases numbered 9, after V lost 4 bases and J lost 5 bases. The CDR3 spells CASSPDGDRATEAFF. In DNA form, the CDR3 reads TGCGCCAGCAGCCCGGATGGGGACAGGGCAACTGAAGCTTTCTTT. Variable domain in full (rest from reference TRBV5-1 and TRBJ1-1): KAGVTQTPRYLIKTRGQQVTLSCSPISGHRSVSWYQQTPGQGLQFLFEYFSETQRNKGNFPGRFSGRQFSNSRSEMNVSTLELGDSALYLCASSPDGDRATEAFFGQGTRLTVV.

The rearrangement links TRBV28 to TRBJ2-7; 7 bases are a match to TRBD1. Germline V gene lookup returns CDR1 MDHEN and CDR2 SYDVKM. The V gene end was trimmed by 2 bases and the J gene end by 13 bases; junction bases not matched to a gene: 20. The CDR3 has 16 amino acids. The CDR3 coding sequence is TGTGCCAGCAGTTTAGCCAGATCCCGCATCACCGGGACAGTCTACTTC. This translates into CASSLARSRITGTVYF. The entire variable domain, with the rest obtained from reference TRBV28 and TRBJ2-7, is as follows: DVKVTQSSRYLVKRTGEKVFLECVQDMDHENMFWYRQDPGLGLRLIYFSYDVKMKEKGDIPEGYSVSREKKERFSLILESASTNQTSMYLCASSLARSRITGTVYFGPGTRLTVT.

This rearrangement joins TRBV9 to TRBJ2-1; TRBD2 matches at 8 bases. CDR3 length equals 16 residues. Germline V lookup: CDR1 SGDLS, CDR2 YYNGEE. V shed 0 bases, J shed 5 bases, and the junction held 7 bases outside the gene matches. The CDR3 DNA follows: TGTGCCAGCAGCGTAGAGGCTAGCGGGTCCAACAATGAGCAGTTCTTC. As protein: CASSVEASGSNNEQFF.

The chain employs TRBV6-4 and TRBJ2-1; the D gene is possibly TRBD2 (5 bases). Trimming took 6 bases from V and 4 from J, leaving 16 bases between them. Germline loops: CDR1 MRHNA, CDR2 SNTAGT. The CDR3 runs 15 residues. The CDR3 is CASSPRGTLYNEQFF. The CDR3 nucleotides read TGTGCCAGCAGCCCCCGGGGTACCTTATACAATGAGCAGTTCTTC.

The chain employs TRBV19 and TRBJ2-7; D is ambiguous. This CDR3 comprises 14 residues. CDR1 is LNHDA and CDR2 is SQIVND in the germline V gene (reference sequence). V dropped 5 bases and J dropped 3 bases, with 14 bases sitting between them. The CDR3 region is CASSGSAGLYEQYF. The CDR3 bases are TGTGCCAGTAGTGGTTCGGCAGGCCTCTACGAGCAGTACTTC.